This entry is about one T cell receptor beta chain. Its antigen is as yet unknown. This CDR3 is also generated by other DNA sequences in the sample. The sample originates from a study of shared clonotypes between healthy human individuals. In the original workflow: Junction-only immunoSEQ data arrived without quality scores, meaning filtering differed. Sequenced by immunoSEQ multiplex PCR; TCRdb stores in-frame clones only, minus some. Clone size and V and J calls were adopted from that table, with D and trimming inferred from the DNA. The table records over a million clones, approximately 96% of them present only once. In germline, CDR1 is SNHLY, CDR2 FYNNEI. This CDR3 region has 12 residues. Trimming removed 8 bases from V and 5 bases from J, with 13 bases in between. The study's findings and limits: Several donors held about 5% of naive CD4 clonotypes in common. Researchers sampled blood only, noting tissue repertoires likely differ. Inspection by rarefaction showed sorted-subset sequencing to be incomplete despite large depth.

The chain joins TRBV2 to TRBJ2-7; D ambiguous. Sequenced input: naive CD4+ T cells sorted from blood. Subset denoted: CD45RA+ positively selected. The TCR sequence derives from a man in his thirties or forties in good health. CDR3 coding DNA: TGTGCCAGCTTTTTCCAGATGAACGAGCAGTACTTC. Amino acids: CASFFQMNEQYF.